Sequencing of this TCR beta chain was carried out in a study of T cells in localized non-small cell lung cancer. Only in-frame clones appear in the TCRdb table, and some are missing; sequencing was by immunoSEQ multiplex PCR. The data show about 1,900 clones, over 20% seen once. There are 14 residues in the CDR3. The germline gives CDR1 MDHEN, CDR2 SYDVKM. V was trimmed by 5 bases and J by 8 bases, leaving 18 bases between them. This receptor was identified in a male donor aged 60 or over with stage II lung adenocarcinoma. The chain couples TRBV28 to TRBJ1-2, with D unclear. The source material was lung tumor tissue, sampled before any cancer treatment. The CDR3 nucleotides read TGTGCCAGCAGTCCCCACGACGGAGCTCACGGCTACACCTTC. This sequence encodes CASSPHDGAHGYTF.